The present T cell receptor beta chain was sequenced within a study of T cell responses to AZD1222 COVID-19 vaccine (dated by TCRdb to the early 2020s). For the study in its entirety: TCR sequencing covered more than 230 trial participants: 200 to 220 given two doses of AZD1222 and around 25 given two doses of MenACWY control vaccine. Trial participants were enrolled by age into subgroups of 18-55, 56-69 and 70-plus years, and approximately 150, 30 and 60 TCR-sequenced participants, respectively, were included in these subgroups. Summary of the overall study and its limitations: Nearly half of unique spike-specific TCRs reportedly recognized epitopes outside regions mutated in the B.1.351 and B.1.1.7 variants. Most participants were white British and females outnumbered males, and the authors suggested that clonal diversity may have been underestimated. The 56-69-year group was small, and its depth increase did not reach significance, likely because of low power. Because no samples from the day 14 peak response were available, repertoires could be characterized only after the peak T cell response. The whole spike protein was spanned by vaccine-associated CD4 TCRs, and dominant responses were seen in regions 160-218 and 743-854. Only a handful of AZD1222 recipients were SARS-CoV-2 seropositive at baseline, limiting conclusions about previously exposed vaccinees. After two AZD1222 doses, spike-specific TCR breadth and depth were significantly higher than at day 0 and than in MenACWY recipients.

The CDR3 regions of human TCRbeta chains were subjected to immunosequencing. As for the authors' bioinformatics: TCRs in the repertoires were compared against a reference library of SARS-CoV-2-specific TCRs that had been generated with the MIRA antigen-specificity platform. Breadth was defined as the fraction of unique TCRs that were SARS-CoV-2-associated, and depth was defined as the fraction of total T cells that were SARS-CoV-2-associated. Using the MIRA data, each spike-specific TCR was assigned both to the spike region to which the TCR was reactive and to a CD4 or CD8 class. Log10-transformed breadth and depth values were compared by one-way ANOVA with Sidak's multiple comparisons tests. The immuneACCESS repertoire file appears here via TCRdb, limited to in-frame rearrangements. These files lack a portion of the clones; in checked studies, under half of the deficit traces to unresolved V genes, and the cause of the others is not known. V, J and clone size are those of that table, while D and trimming were read from the DNA. This sample comprises around 99,000 clones, 88% of them detected only once. The ten largest clonotypes hold over 10% of the sample.

Sequences LNHDA (CDR1) and SQIVND (CDR2) are obtained from the germline V gene (reference sequence). The CDR3 starts with the cysteine, ends with the phenylalanine, and has 12 residues. Only the CDR3 DNA stays, 36 bases, in frame from base 1. V loses 6 bases, J loses 1 base, and the germline ends lie 6 bases apart. This clone was picked up a small number of times. The antigen this receptor binds is unknown. Base qualities are missing; no much larger clone stands one base away. This sample's time point label indicates: baseline before first vaccination. The label giving this sample's treatment or condition can be read as: meningococcal conjugate vaccine given as trial control. Vaccinee samples came from UK trials COV001 and COV002, including a single-blind randomized controlled phase 2/3 trial of AZD1222 (ChAdOx1 nCoV-19) in healthy adults. Trial participant PBMC samples were collected at day 0 and day 28 after the second dose for TCRbeta chain sequencing.

The TCR was taken from an adult in good health. In this chain, TRBV19 is recombined with TRBJ1-1; no D gene can be assigned with confidence. Sequencing was performed on peripheral blood, taken on day 0 of MenACWY control vaccination. The DNA sequence reads TGTGCCAGTAGGCCAGGGAACACTGAAGCTTTCTTT. This translates into CASRPGNTEAFF.